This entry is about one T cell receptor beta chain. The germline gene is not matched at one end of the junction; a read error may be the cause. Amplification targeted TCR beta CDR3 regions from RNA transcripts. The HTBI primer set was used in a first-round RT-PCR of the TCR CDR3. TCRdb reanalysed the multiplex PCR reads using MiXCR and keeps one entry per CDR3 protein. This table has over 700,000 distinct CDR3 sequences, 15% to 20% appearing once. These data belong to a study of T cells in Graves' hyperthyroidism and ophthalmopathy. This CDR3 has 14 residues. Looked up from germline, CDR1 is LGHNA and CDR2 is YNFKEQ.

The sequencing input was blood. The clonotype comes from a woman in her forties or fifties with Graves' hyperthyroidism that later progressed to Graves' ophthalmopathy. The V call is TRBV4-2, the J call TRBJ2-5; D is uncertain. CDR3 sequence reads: CASSPRRSGETRYF. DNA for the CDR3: TGTGCCAGCAGCCCCAGAAGATCGGGTGAGACCCGGTACTTC.